The 23 T cell receptor beta chains below come from one sample, sequenced in a study of regulatory T cells in long-lasting Graves disease. Combining iRepertoire HTBI primers with Arm-PCR of CDR3 regions, the authors built TCR beta libraries. TCRdb analysed the multiplex PCR reads with MiXCR anew, one entry per CDR3 protein. This table holds a few hundred thousand distinct CDR3 sequences, roughly 17% found once. Time point specified: newly diagnosed GD, antithyroid drugs for less than 3 months. After RNA was extracted from PBMCs, the TCR library was made from it. The sample was also reused in another study, on T cells in Graves' hyperthyroidism and ophthalmopathy.

The sample in question was peripheral blood mononuclear cells (PBMCs), obtained at new diagnosis, from a patient treated with antithyroid drugs. These TCRs come from a woman aged 18 to 35 with Graves disease.

In this sample, this clonotype turned up many times. The chain couples TRBV28 to TRBJ1-1, with no clear D. This CDR3 comprises 14 residues. V gave up 3 bases and J gave up 4 bases, with 12 bases separating them. Germline lookup yields CDR1 MDHEN and CDR2 SYDVKM. Here the CDR3 reads CASSFRLGGTEAFF. The DNA for the CDR3 is TGTGCCAGCAGTTTCCGGCTGGGTGGCACTGAAGCTTTCTTT.

On this clonotype itself: This sequence may be a read error, since a much larger clone differs from it by one base. The V and J genes are TRBV20-1 and TRBJ2-7; TRBD1 aligns across 10 bases. The V and J ends lost 4 bases and 4 bases, in that order; junction bases with no gene match: 7. Germline V gene sequence: CDR1 DFQATT, CDR2 SNEGSKA (reference sequence). The CDR3 extends over 14 amino acids. The CDR3 nucleotides read TGCAGTGCTAAAGCAGAGGACAGGGGGTACGAGCAGTACTTC. Translated, it gives CSAKAEDRGYEQYF.

This clonotype was seen many times. The chain carries TRBV6-1 and TRBJ2-7; 8 bases map to TRBD2. The length of the CDR3 is 13 residues. Germline values: CDR1 MNHNS, CDR2 SASEGT. V lost 7 bases and J lost 4; bases outside the gene matches: 6. The CDR3 DNA reads TGTGCCAGCAATCGGGGGGGGCCTTACGAGCAGTACTTC. It translates to CASNRGGPYEQYF.

This clonotype showed up just a few times. The DNA of the CDR3 is TGTGCCAGCAGACTGAGGGGCTGGGATGAAAAACTGTTTTTT. Residues: CASRLRGWDEKLFF. The rearrangement joins TRBV12-3 or TRBV12-4 to TRBJ1-4, with TRBD1 as a possible D gene (5 bases). This CDR3 spans 14 amino acids. Trimming took 6 bases from V and 6 from J, leaving 14 bases between them.

This clonotype was detected a few times. The chain uses TRBV25-1 and TRBJ2-7, with D perhaps TRBD2 (5 bases). Germline-derived CDR1 and CDR2 are MGHDK and SYGVNS. The CDR3 runs 14 residues. Trimming took off 1 base at V and 5 bases at J, with 12 bases between the two ends. CDR3 bases: TGTGCCAGCAGTGAATCGGGGTCCATAGACGAGCAGTACTTC. Protein product: CASSESGSIDEQYF.

This sequence joins TRBV15 and TRBJ2-4, with TRBD1 identical over 7 bases. V lost 3 bases to trimming and J lost 13 bases; unmatched junction nucleotides: 15. This CDR3 region has 15 residues. Germline lookup yields CDR1 LNHNV and CDR2 YYDKDF (reference sequence). The CDR3 reads CATSSYKQGLNEQYF. The CDR3 bases are TGTGCCACCAGCAGTTATAAACAGGGGTTAAATGAGCAGTACTTC.

This clonotype was picked up many times. Sequence at one end of the junction differs from germline and may be a read error. V gene TRBV30 combines with J gene TRBJ1-1; D remains unclear. Germline CDR1 reads GTSNPN; CDR2 reads SVGIG (reference sequence). The CDR3 is 11 residues long. CDR3 residues: CAWSPNTAAFF. CDR3 sequence (DNA): TGTGCCTGGAGTCCGAACACTGCAGCTTTCTTT.

This clonotype was seen at least ten times. The V call is TRBV7-3, the J call TRBJ2-5; 11 nucleotides line up with TRBD2. After removal of 4 bases from V and 2 bases from J, the junction contained 3 bases not matched to a gene. This CDR3 has 15 residues. CDR1 is SGHTA, CDR2 FQGTGA, per germline. The CDR3 loop reads CASSSGTSGQETQYF. Here the CDR3 DNA reads TGTGCCAGCAGCTCAGGGACTAGCGGACAAGAGACCCAGTACTTC.

The chain links TRBV9 to TRBJ1-6; perhaps TRBD1 as D (6 bases). This CDR3 has 19 residues. Germline V gene sequence: CDR1 SGDLS, CDR2 YYNGEE. The ends were cut back, 2 bases at V and 8 bases at J, with 26 bases in the middle. The CDR3 loop is CASSVRGGERGPRDSPLHF. The CDR3 region has the DNA TGTGCCAGCAGCGTCCGAGGGGGGGAGAGGGGTCCTAGGGATTCACCCCTCCACTTT.

A few counts support this clonotype. This sequence may be a read error, since a much larger clone differs from it by one base. J is TRBJ1-1 and V is TRBV18; unclear D gene. Germline V gene lookup returns CDR1 KGHSH and CDR2 LQKENI. CDR3 length equals 13 residues. The V end lost 5 bases, the J end lost 7 bases, and 14 bases lay between the germline ends. CDR3 sequence reads: CASSSGLGVEAFF. In DNA form, the CDR3 reads TGTGCCAGCTCATCAGGACTCGGCGTTGAAGCTTTCTTT.

This clonotype was seen many times. This chain connects TRBV6-1 to TRBJ2-7; 9 positions agree with TRBD1. The CDR3 contains 14 residues. Germline V gene lookup returns CDR1 MNHNS and CDR2 SASEGT. Trimming removed 6 bases from V and 4 bases from J; junction bases left unmatched: 7. Here the CDR3 DNA reads TGTGCCAGCAGGACCGGGACAGGGATTTACGAGCAGTACTTC. Translating it yields CASRTGTGIYEQYF.

This clonotype came up many times. The chain couples TRBV7-2 to TRBJ2-7; no clear D gene. The CDR3 length is 13 residues. V lost 2 bases to trimming and J lost 3 bases, with 8 bases between them. Germline V gene lookup returns CDR1 SGHTA and CDR2 FQGNSA. The CDR3 DNA is TGTGCCAGCAGCTTAAATCTGGGCTACGAGCAGTACTTC. Translating gives CASSLNLGYEQYF.

This clonotype was seen many times. CDR3 in DNA: TGTGCCAGCAAAGGCAGGGGTGGTCGTGGCTACACCTTC. This translates into CASKGRGGRGYTF. The rearrangement links TRBV3-1 to TRBJ1-2; D is perhaps TRBD1 (6 bases). The CDR3 contains 13 residues. V was trimmed by 7 bases and J by 7 bases, leaving 16 bases between them. Germline assignment: CDR1 LGHDT and CDR2 YNNKEL (reference sequence).

This clonotype was seen a few times. The CDR3 DNA reads TGTGCCTGGATCCGACAGGGGACCGACCCAGGACAATATGGCTACACCTTC. Translated, it gives CAWIRQGTDPGQYGYTF. The chain employs TRBV30 and TRBJ1-2; TRBD1 agrees at 8 bases. The CDR3 extends over 17 amino acids. CDR1 is GTSNPN and CDR2 is SVGIG in the germline V gene (reference sequence). V shed 4 bases and J 5 bases; nucleotides not matched to a gene: 18.

The table lists this clonotype with many counts. The V and J genes are TRBV28 and TRBJ1-1; D might be TRBD1 (5 bases). V gave up 6 bases and J gave up 4 bases, with 18 bases separating them. The CDR3 contains 15 residues. Per the germline V gene, CDR1 is MDHEN and CDR2 is SYDVKM. The CDR3, as DNA: TGTGCCAGCAGCCCACCGGTATTGGGGGGCACTGAAGCTTTCTTT. Amino acid sequence: CASSPPVLGGTEAFF.

This clonotype appeared a few times. The chain carries TRBV30 and TRBJ2-7, with 8 bases that match TRBD2. Germline CDR1 and CDR2: GTSNPN and SVGIG (reference sequence). J was trimmed by 0 bases and V by 5 bases; bases with no gene match: 3. This CDR3 spans 13 amino acids. CDR3 nucleotides: TGTGCCTGGGCAAGCGGGAGCTCCTACGAGCAGTACTTC. This sequence encodes CAWASGSSYEQYF.

The table lists this clonotype with many counts. The chain joins TRBV28 to TRBJ2-3; 11 bases line up with TRBD1. From germline, CDR1 is MDHEN and CDR2 SYDVKM. V was pared by 10 bases and J by 2 bases, with 5 bases of the junction left unmatched. This CDR3 region has 14 residues. CDR3 coding DNA: TGTGCCACACGGACAGGGGGCTTCACAGATACGCAGTATTTT. It specifies CATRTGGFTDTQYF. Supplemented by reference TRBV28 and TRBJ2-3, the full variable domain reads DVKVTQSSRYLVKRTGEKVFLECVQDMDHENMFWYRQDPGLGLRLIYFSYDVKMKEKGDIPEGYSVSREKKERFSLILESASTNQTSMYLCATRTGGFTDTQYFGPGTRLTVL.

As concerns this clonotype: This could be a read error, since a much larger clone is one nucleotide away. Because it lacks the conserved phenylalanine or tryptophan at the end, this CDR3 is likely a read error. The chain has TRBV2 and TRBJ1-2; the D gene is possibly TRBD1 (5 bases). Germline assignment: CDR1 SNHLY and CDR2 FYNNEI. The CDR3 is 14 residues long. Trimming stripped 6 bases from V and 2 bases from J, with 13 bases between. CDR3 in amino acids: CASSRDGRNYGYTI. CDR3 coding DNA: TGTGCCAGCAGCCGGGACGGCAGGAACTATGGCTACACCATC.

The sample holds a few counts of this clonotype. The V call is TRBV19, the J call TRBJ2-7, with D uncertain. Germline V gene lookup returns CDR1 LNHDA and CDR2 SQIVND (reference sequence). Trimming pared 0 bases from V and 1 base from J, leaving 4 bases between. CDR3 length equals 13 residues. DNA of the CDR3: TGTGCCAGTAGTATAGAGGGATCCTACGAGCAGTACTTC. Its translation is CASSIEGSYEQYF.

This clonotype was detected ten times or more. J is TRBJ1-2 and V is TRBV28; D unresolved. The germline V gene encodes CDR1 MDHEN and CDR2 SYDVKM. The CDR3 is 12 residues long. Trimming left V 7 bases short and J 4 bases short, with 10 bases between. CDR3 coding DNA: TGTGCCAGCAAAGGGCTTATCTATGGCTACACCTTC. Translated, it gives CASKGLIYGYTF.

This clonotype has only a few counts. J is TRBJ2-5 and V is TRBV4-3; no clear D gene. Germline V CDR1 and CDR2: LGHNA, YSLEER. With 1 base removed from V and 5 bases from J, the gap between germline ends came to 11 bases. The CDR3 is made up of 14 amino acids. This chain's CDR3 is CASSQGRLGETQYF. The CDR3 DNA reads TGCGCCAGCAGCCAAGGTCGGTTAGGGGAGACCCAGTACTTC.

This clonotype was seen a few times. The V call is TRBV2, the J call TRBJ1-4; D might be TRBD1 (5 bases). The germline CDR1 and CDR2 sequences are SNHLY and FYNNEI. CDR3 length: 14 residues. V was clipped by 6 bases and J by 5 bases, with 13 bases between them. CDR3 nucleotides: TGTGCCAGCAGACGAGGGGACGGCAATGAAAAACTGTTTTTT. Translation gives CASRRGDGNEKLFF.

This clonotype was counted many times. The chain links TRBV7-3 to TRBJ2-1; TRBD2 matches at 9 bases. With V trimmed by 4 bases and J by 5 bases, 15 bases remained unmatched. CDR3 size: 18 residues. Germline loops: CDR1 SGHTA, CDR2 FQGTGA. CDR3 sequence: CASSSSPWAGGPHNEQFF. The CDR3 DNA is TGTGCCAGCAGCTCCAGCCCGTGGGCGGGAGGGCCCCACAATGAGCAGTTCTTC.